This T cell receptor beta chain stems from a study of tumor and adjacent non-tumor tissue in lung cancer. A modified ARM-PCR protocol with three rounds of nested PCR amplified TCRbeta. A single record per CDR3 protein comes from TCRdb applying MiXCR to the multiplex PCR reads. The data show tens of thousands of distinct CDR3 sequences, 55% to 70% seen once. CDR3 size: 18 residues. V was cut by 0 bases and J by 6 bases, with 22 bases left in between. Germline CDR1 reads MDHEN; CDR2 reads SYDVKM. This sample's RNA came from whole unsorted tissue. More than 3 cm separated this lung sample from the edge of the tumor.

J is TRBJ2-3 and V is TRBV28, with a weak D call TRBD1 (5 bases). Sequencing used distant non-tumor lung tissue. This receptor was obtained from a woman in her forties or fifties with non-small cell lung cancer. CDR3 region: CASSLWISRVRGRDTQYF. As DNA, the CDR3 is TGTGCCAGCAGTTTATGGATTTCCCGGGTAAGGGGCAGGGATACGCAGTATTTT.